The following is a TCR beta chain sequence with its context. The data belong to a study of blood T cell repertoires in COVID-19. Study at large: Specimens from acute and convalescent COVID-19 originated in the United States, Italy and Spain. PBMCs, B-cell-depleted T cells, or T cells were the source of the cDNA or gDNA that made up the material.

In the source study's methods: Nucleated cell number was recorded as an estimate derived from reference gene primer amplification. Here immunoSEQ multiplex PCR was the method, and the copy in TCRdb shows in-frame clones only, minus some. The DNA gave D and trimming, while V, J and clone size come from that table. The sample has approximately 63,000 clones; approximately 90% are singletons. The CDR3 length is 16 residues. Germline V gene data show CDR1 as LGHDT and CDR2 as YNNKEL (reference sequence). Trimming removed 4 bases from V and 7 bases from J; junction bases left unmatched: 7. The sequencing sample was made of peripheral blood. The chain links TRBV3-1 (or the pseudogene TRBV3-2) to TRBJ1-4; TRBD1 agrees at 12 bases. The clonotype originates from a woman aged 55-69 years with COVID-19, enrolled during active disease. The CDR3, as DNA: TGTGCCAGCAGCCTCACCCCGGGACAGGGGGCTGAAAAACTGTTTTTT. This encodes CASSLTPGQGAEKLFF.